This T cell receptor beta chain was recovered during a study of blood T cell repertoires in COVID-19. Overall study context: T cells, B-cell-depleted T cells, or PBMCs provided the cDNA or gDNA that served as material.

Original processing notes: Estimates of nucleated cell counts were drawn from the amplification of reference gene primers. The method was immunoSEQ multiplex PCR; TCRdb's version includes in-frame clones alone and lacks a portion of them. The V and J calls and clone size are taken from that table; D and trimming were inferred from the DNA. The sample yields some 29,000 clones, more than 75% seen once. Germline V gene lookup returns CDR1 PRHDT and CDR2 FYEKMQ (reference sequence). V lost 5 bases to trimming and J lost 0 bases; unmatched junction nucleotides: 18. This CDR3 is built from 20 residues. This clonotype was obtained from a woman between 65 and 79 years old with acute or convalescent COVID-19. Source material: peripheral blood. This chain joins TRBV13 and TRBJ2-7; TRBD2 matches 11 bases. The CDR3 bases are TGTGCCAGCAGCGTTACTAGCGGGAGTAATTTTGGTGAGGCCTCCTACGAGCAGTACTTC. This encodes CASSVTSGSNFGEASYEQYF.